These 12 T cell receptor beta chains were all obtained from the same sample, sequenced in a study of neurological immune-mediated disorders (dated by TCRdb to between 2018 and 2021). Library generation was performed with 5' RACE. TCRdb lists the instrument as Illumina HiSeq 2500. The public reads were quality trimmed at Q25 with fastp and then assembled into clones with MiXCR by TCRdb, keeping productive beta chains. All rows with the same CDR3 protein become a single entry with the most common DNA and genes. The sample data list approximately 100,000 distinct CDR3 sequences, and roughly a tenth of these were observed just once. The top ten hold about 3% of the sample. Read against the paper, the sample's time point label means: longitudinal time-point 3. Input material: PBMCs. Source of these receptors: a female donor with HTLV-1-associated myelopathy (HAM/TSP).

This clonotype was seen repeatedly, ten times or more. The chain combines TRBV7-8 with TRBJ2-2; TRBD2 aligns across 11 bases. This CDR3 spans 15 amino acids. Germline-derived CDR1 and CDR2 are SGHVS and FQNEAQ. The J segment lost 3 bases and the V segment lost 3 bases, leaving 0 bases of the junction unmatched. Written as DNA, the CDR3 is TGTGCCAGCAGCTTGACTAGCGGGGACACCGGGGAGCTGTTTTTT. Protein: CASSLTSGDTGELFF. The full variable domain, completed using reference TRBV7-8 and TRBJ2-2, is GAGVSQSPRYKVAKRGQDVALRCDPISGHVSLFWYQQALGQGPEFLTYFQNEAQLDKSGLPSDRFFAERPEGSVSTLKIQRTQQEDSAVYLCASSLTSGDTGELFFGEGSRLTVL.

This clonotype was picked up one time. The junction and the germline gene differ at one end; a read error may be behind it. The chain couples TRBV2 to TRBJ2-3, with 7 bases fitting TRBD1. CDR1 is SNHLY, CDR2 FYNNEI, per germline. This CDR3 comprises 16 residues. CDR3 nucleotides: TGTGCCAGCAGCCCTACCGGGACAGTCGCCGGGGATAAGCAGTATTTT. It codes for CASSPTGTVAGDKQYF. The full variable domain, rest sourced from reference TRBV2 and TRBJ2-3, is EPEVTQTPSHQVTQMGQEVILRCVPISNHLYFYWYRQILGQKVEFLVSFYNNEISEKSEIFDDQFSVERPDGSNFTLKIRSTKLEDSAMYFCASSPTGTVAGDKQYFGPGTRLTVL.

This clonotype was picked up a small number of times. The chain has TRBV28 and TRBJ2-7; D is uncertain. The CDR3 consists of 12 residues. V was cut by 4 bases and J by 3 bases, with 7 bases left in between. Germline V gene lookup returns CDR1 MDHEN and CDR2 SYDVKM. The CDR3 region is CASSSPLYEQYF. DNA of the CDR3: TGTGCCAGCAGTTCCCCCCTCTACGAGCAGTACTTC.

There are many counts of this clonotype. This chain uses TRBV20-1 with TRBJ1-3; unclear D gene. The CDR3 covers 14 residues. V lost 5 bases and J lost 0, with 11 bases in between. Per the germline V gene, CDR1 is DFQATT and CDR2 is SNEGSKA (reference sequence). This CDR3 is CSAALSDSGNTIYF. CDR3 nucleotides: TGCAGTGCTGCGCTAAGTGACTCTGGAAACACCATATATTTT.

This clonotype was recorded a few times. The rearrangement joins TRBV20-1 to TRBJ1-1; 9 bases fit TRBD1. This CDR3 spans 13 amino acids. From germline, CDR1 is DFQATT and CDR2 SNEGSKA (reference sequence). V lost 5 bases and J lost 4; bases outside the gene matches: 5. Written as DNA, the CDR3 is TGCAGTGCTTGCTCGGGACAGGGCACTGAAGCTTTCTTT. Translation: CSACSGQGTEAFF.

This clonotype was seen repeatedly, ten times or more. The chain is built from TRBV28 and TRBJ1-2; D possibly corresponds to TRBD1 (6 bases). Trimming cost V 3 bases and J 3 bases, with 23 bases left between them. Germline V gene sequence: CDR1 MDHEN, CDR2 SYDVKM. This CDR3 is 18 amino acids long. In nucleotides, the CDR3 is TGTGCCAGCAGTTTTGTTTTTCTAACAGGGCAACCAGACTATGGCTACACCTTC. It encodes CASSFVFLTGQPDYGYTF.

This clonotype was found many times. J is TRBJ2-1 and V is TRBV3-1; 12 positions match TRBD2. Germline loops: CDR1 LGHDT, CDR2 YNNKEL (reference sequence). Losses at the gene ends were 4 bases for V and 4 bases for J; bases not matched to a gene: 8. This CDR3 is 17 amino acids long. The CDR3 here is CASSPYRGTSGYNEQFF. The CDR3, as DNA: TGTGCCAGCAGCCCGTACCGCGGGACTAGCGGGTACAATGAGCAGTTCTTC.

This clonotype was picked up many times. The chain recombines TRBV20-1 with TRBJ2-5, with 12 nucleotides matching TRBD2. V was pared by 4 bases and J by 5 bases, with 11 bases of the junction left unmatched. The CDR3 sequence is 16 residues long. Germline loops: CDR1 DFQATT, CDR2 SNEGSKA (reference sequence). The CDR3 sequence: CSATSPLAGGGETQYF. CDR3 nucleotides: TGCAGTGCTACCAGCCCACTAGCGGGGGGTGGGGAGACCCAGTACTTC.

This clonotype was found many times. The chain employs TRBV10-3 and TRBJ2-7; 8 bases map to TRBD1. The CDR3 covers 14 residues. J gave up 6 bases and V 10 bases, and 14 bases lay outside the gene matches. CDR1 is ENHRY and CDR2 is SYGVKD in the germline V gene. This CDR3 reads CASLKDRELSEQYF. The CDR3 DNA follows: TGTGCCAGTTTAAAGGACAGGGAACTGAGCGAGCAGTACTTC.

The chain recombines TRBV14 with TRBJ2-1; D ambiguous. Germline V CDR1 and CDR2: SGHDN, FVKESK. CDR3 size: 13 residues. The V end lost 0 bases, the J end lost 7 bases, and 7 bases lay between the germline ends. CDR3 amino acids: CASSQDRRNEQFF. The CDR3 bases are TGTGCCAGCAGCCAAGACAGGCGGAATGAGCAGTTCTTC.

This clonotype has only a few counts. The chain is built from TRBV28 and TRBJ2-4; D is perhaps TRBD1 (5 bases). The CDR3 consists of 16 residues. From germline, CDR1 is MDHEN and CDR2 SYDVKM. V lost 1 base and J 1 base, leaving 11 bases between the germline ends. CDR3: CASSLFGRAAKNIQYF. CDR3 DNA sequence: TGTGCCAGCAGTTTATTTGGCAGGGCGGCCAAAAACATTCAGTACTTC.

Points on this clonotype: With a much larger clone just one base away, this may be a read error. The V gene is TRBV3-1, the J gene TRBJ2-4; weak D call: TRBD2 (6 bases). The germline V gene encodes CDR1 LGHDT and CDR2 YNNKEL (reference sequence). The CDR3 is 16 amino acids. Trimming took 3 bases from V and 7 from J, leaving 19 bases between them. The CDR3 DNA reads TGTGCCAGCAGCCATGATCCCGGGGGAGCCGGGAACATTCAGTACTTC. Amino acids: CASSHDPGGAGNIQYF.